These 2 T cell receptor beta chains share one sample of origin, sequenced in a study of early T cells in non-severe SARS-CoV-2 infection. TCRdb reanalysed the 5' RACE reads using MiXCR and keeps one entry per CDR3 protein. In the table there are roughly 120,000 distinct CDR3 sequences, about 15% of which are singletons. The sequenced material came from whole blood. The receptor source for this set is an adult who was a healthcare worker with PCR-confirmed SARS-CoV-2 infection or an uninfected control (not recorded which).

This sequence joins TRBV29-1 and TRBJ2-2; 8 positions agree with TRBD2. Germline CDR1 is SQVTM and CDR2 is ANQGSEA. This CDR3 has 12 residues. The junction had 3 bases not matched to a gene; V was cut back by 6 bases and J by 6 bases. The CDR3 nucleotides read TGCAGCGTCGGGGGGGCCGCCGGGGAGCTGTTTTTT. This encodes CSVGGAAGELFF.

The chain couples TRBV7-9 to TRBJ2-1; D ambiguous. Germline V gene lookup returns CDR1 SEHNR and CDR2 FQNEAQ (reference sequence). V was pared by 1 base and J by 6 bases, with 16 bases between. The CDR3 contains 16 residues. The CDR3 reads CASSLVGNSPLNEQFF. The CDR3 DNA follows: TGTGCCAGCAGCTTAGTGGGCAATTCCCCTCTCAATGAGCAGTTCTTC.